One sample yielded the 25 T cell receptor beta chains listed below, sequenced in a study of T cell responses to AZD1222 COVID-19 vaccine. Libraries were prepared by immunoSEQ multiplex PCR; TCRdb keeps only in-frame clonotypes and omits some of them. Of over 110,000 clones in the sample, approximately 94% are singletons; the top ten hold approximately 5%. The sample consisted of peripheral blood, taken on day 0 of AZD1222 vaccination. The receptors were gathered from an adult in good health.

V usage is TRBV4-3 and J usage is TRBJ1-3; a possible D gene is TRBD1 (6 bases). V lost 0 bases and J 8 bases, leaving 17 bases between the germline ends. Germline CDR1 is LGHNA and CDR2 is YSLEER. The CDR3 sequence is 16 residues long. The DNA for the CDR3 is TGCGCCAGCAGCCAAGATACCACCGGGGGCTTGGACACCATATATTTT. Translated: CASSQDTTGGLDTIYF.

The rearrangement joins TRBV7-2 to TRBJ2-7; D tentatively fits TRBD1 or TRBD2 (6 bases each). V was pared by 2 bases and J by 3 bases, with 11 bases between. Germline values: CDR1 SGHTA, CDR2 FQGNSA. This CDR3 is built from 14 residues. The CDR3 region is CASSLNRGDYEQYF. Here the CDR3 DNA reads TGTGCCAGCAGCTTAAATAGGGGGGACTACGAGCAGTACTTC.

J is TRBJ1-6 and V is TRBV9, with D perhaps matching TRBD1 (6 bases). Germline values: CDR1 SGDLS, CDR2 YYNGEE. The CDR3 loop spans 15 amino acids. Trimming left V 3 bases short and J 7 bases short, with 14 bases between. The chain's CDR3 is CASSEGGLPNSPLHF. In DNA form, the CDR3 reads TGTGCCAGCAGCGAAGGGGGACTGCCCAATTCACCCCTCCACTTT.

The chain recombines TRBV19 with TRBJ2-3; 8 positions match TRBD2. The CDR3 is made up of 14 amino acids. With V trimmed by 5 bases and J by 3 bases, 4 bases remained unmatched. In germline, CDR1 is LNHDA, CDR2 SQIVND (reference sequence). CDR3 region: CASSDRGGTDTQYF. Written as DNA, the CDR3 is TGTGCCAGTAGTGACCGGGGGGGAACAGATACGCAGTATTTT.

The J gene is TRBJ2-7, the V gene TRBV18; D is tentatively TRBD1 or TRBD2 (5 bases each). The CDR3 runs 14 residues. V was cut by 3 bases and J by 4 bases, with 13 bases left in between. Germline loops: CDR1 KGHSH, CDR2 LQKENI. The CDR3 bases are TGTGCCAGCTCACCGGGGGACGCGGAATACGAGCAGTACTTC. This gives the protein CASSPGDAEYEQYF.

This clone has just one count. The V and J genes are TRBV6-2 or TRBV6-3 and TRBJ2-5, with D possibly matching TRBD2 (6 bases). The germline gives CDR1 MNHEY, CDR2 SVGEGT. V was clipped by 6 bases and J by 3 bases, with 11 bases between them. There are 13 residues in the CDR3. The CDR3 DNA sequence: TGTGCCAGCAGCCCCCCTAGCGAAGAGACCCAGTACTTC. Protein: CASSPPSEETQYF.

The rearrangement joins TRBV2 to TRBJ2-1, with 9 bases fitting TRBD2. There are 16 residues in the CDR3. CDR1 and CDR2 from the germline V gene are SNHLY and FYNNEI. V lost 6 bases and J lost 2; bases outside the gene matches: 8. CDR3 in DNA: TGTGCCAGCAGGCCTTTGGGCGGGGGGGCCTACAATGAGCAGTTCTTC. Protein: CASRPLGGGAYNEQFF.

This sequence joins TRBV5-6 and TRBJ1-2, with no clear D. Germline V lookup: CDR1 SGHDT, CDR2 YYEEEE. The CDR3 has 14 amino acids. V was shortened by 0 bases and J by 8 bases, with 14 bases between the two germline ends. CDR3 in amino acids: CASSLARPGWGYTF. The CDR3 nucleotides are TGTGCCAGCAGCTTGGCCAGGCCTGGGTGGGGCTACACCTTC.

This chain uses TRBV6-5 with TRBJ1-2; TRBD1 might be the D (5 bases). The germline CDR1 and CDR2 sequences are MNHEY and SVGAGI. There are 15 residues in the CDR3. Between the trimmed V and J ends, which lost 0 bases and 4 bases, there was a span of 12 bases. CDR3 protein: CASSYSAATGYGYTF. CDR3 coding DNA: TGTGCCAGCAGTTACTCGGCCGCAACAGGCTATGGCTACACCTTC.

A few counts support this clone. The chain is built from TRBV4-3 and TRBJ2-2, with D perhaps given as TRBD1 or TRBD2 (5 bases each). Looked up from germline, CDR1 is LGHNA and CDR2 is YSLEER. The V end lost 3 bases, the J end lost 3 bases, and 14 bases lay between the germline ends. The CDR3 sequence is 16 residues long. DNA of the CDR3: TGCGCCAGCAGCCAGACCTGGGACCCTGACACCGGGGAGCTGTTTTTT. Translating it yields CASSQTWDPDTGELFF.

CDR3 sequence: CASSYLGQFNQPQHF. The CDR3 DNA reads TGTGCCAGCAGTTACTTGGGACAGTTCAATCAGCCCCAGCATTTT. The chain uses TRBV6-5 and TRBJ1-5; 7 bases fit TRBD1. CDR3 length equals 15 residues. With V trimmed by 1 base and J by 3 bases, 3 bases remained unmatched. Germline V gene sequence: CDR1 MNHEY, CDR2 SVGAGI.

This chain joins TRBV7-8 and TRBJ1-2; 8 nucleotides agree with TRBD1. The V segment lost 5 bases and the J segment 4 bases; nucleotides outside the gene matches: 12. This CDR3 contains 16 residues. Germline CDR1 is SGHVS and CDR2 is FQNEAQ. The DNA of the CDR3 is TGTGCCAGCAGCCTCGCCGGCAGGCAGGGGGCCTATGGCTACACCTTC. The encoded protein is CASSLAGRQGAYGYTF.

The V gene is TRBV7-3, the J gene TRBJ2-1; the D is unclear. V was pared by 2 bases and J by 5 bases, with 10 bases between. The CDR3 has 14 amino acids. CDR1 SGHTA and CDR2 FQGTGA come from the germline V gene. CDR3 sequence (DNA): TGTGCCAGCAGCTTACCAGAGGTGGACAATGAGCAGTTCTTC. This gives the protein CASSLPEVDNEQFF.

This clone has just one count. This rearrangement joins TRBV20-1 to TRBJ1-1; possibly TRBD1 for D (5 bases). The V gene's germline CDR1 is DFQATT and CDR2 SNEGSKA (reference sequence). The CDR3 consists of 11 residues. Trimming cost V 0 bases and J 11 bases, with 10 bases left between them. CDR3 coding DNA: TGCAGTGCTAGAGAGGGGCCGATCGCTTTCTTT. Its translation: CSAREGPIAFF.

This chain joins TRBV11-2 and TRBJ2-3; no firm D call. The CDR3 is 12 residues long. The germline gives CDR1 SGHAT, CDR2 FQNNGV. Between the trimmed V and J ends, which lost 5 bases and 6 bases, there was a span of 9 bases. CDR3 coding DNA: TGTGCCAGCAGCGGAGCAACGGATACGCAGTATTTT. Protein sequence: CASSGATDTQYF.

The chain uses TRBV5-5 and TRBJ2-4; D is undetermined. CDR1 SGHKS and CDR2 YYEKEE come from the germline V gene (reference sequence). This CDR3 spans 13 amino acids. Trimming took 1 base from V and 7 from J, leaving 9 bases between them. This CDR3 is CASSLSGANIQYF. CDR3 nucleotides: TGTGCCAGCAGCTTGTCCGGAGCGAACATTCAGTACTTC.

The V call is TRBV10-3, the J call TRBJ1-2; D remains unclear. V was pared by 4 bases and J by 6 bases, with 6 bases between. The CDR3 totals 11 residues. Looked up from germline, CDR1 is ENHRY and CDR2 is SYGVKD. CDR3 region: CAISVGNGYTF. CDR3 sequence (DNA): TGTGCCATCAGTGTGGGGAATGGCTACACCTTC.

V gene TRBV4-3 combines with J gene TRBJ2-7; 7 bases fit TRBD1. J was trimmed by 2 bases and V by 4 bases; bases with no gene match: 2. Looked up from germline, CDR1 is LGHNA and CDR2 is YSLEER. This CDR3 region has 13 residues. The CDR3 region has the DNA TGCGCCAGCAGCCCCGGACAGGCCTACGAGCAGTACTTC. It encodes CASSPGQAYEQYF.

The chain recombines TRBV10-3 with TRBJ2-1, with TRBD2 matching 11 bases. With V trimmed by 3 bases and J by 5 bases, 6 bases remained unmatched. The CDR3 contains 16 residues. Germline V gives CDR1 ENHRY, CDR2 SYGVKD. CDR3 sequence reads: CAISDLTSGANNEQFF. CDR3 in DNA: TGTGCCATCAGTGACCTGACTAGCGGGGCCAACAATGAGCAGTTCTTC.

The genes are TRBV4-2 and TRBJ2-5; D remains ambiguous. CDR1 and CDR2 (germline): LGHNA, YNFKEQ. V was shortened by 2 bases and J by 4 bases, with 8 bases between the two germline ends. The CDR3 sequence is 13 residues long. CDR3 loop: CASSQFRPETQYF. The CDR3 DNA reads TGTGCCAGCAGCCAATTCAGGCCAGAGACCCAGTACTTC.

This clone appeared a few times. The chain carries TRBV5-1 and TRBJ2-7; TRBD2 matches 13 bases. Unmatched junction bases numbered 7, after V lost 0 bases and J lost 7 bases. CDR1 is SGHRS, CDR2 YFSETQ, per germline. The CDR3 sequence is 16 residues long. CDR3 protein: CASSLAIGLAGEEQYF. CDR3 sequence (DNA): TGCGCCAGCAGCTTGGCCATAGGACTAGCGGGAGAAGAGCAGTACTTC.

This clone was recorded only once. The chain has TRBV9 and TRBJ2-7; D perhaps matches TRBD1 (5 bases). The germline V and J ends were trimmed by 4 bases and 6 bases, with 14 bases remaining between them. Germline CDR1 is SGDLS and CDR2 is YYNGEE. This CDR3 is 13 amino acids long. The CDR3 sequence: CASSPYLQGEQYF. CDR3 nucleotides: TGTGCCAGCAGCCCCTACCTCCAGGGCGAGCAGTACTTC.

The CDR3 protein is CASSMDSLLNSPLHF. CDR3 nucleotide sequence: TGTGCCAGCAGCATGGACAGCCTCTTAAATTCACCCCTCCACTTT. The V and J genes are TRBV6-6 and TRBJ1-6, with D possibly TRBD1 on 6 matching bases. The V and J ends lost 6 bases and 7 bases respectively, with 16 bases between them. The CDR3 runs to 15 residues. From germline, CDR1 is MNHNY and CDR2 SVGAGI (reference sequence).

This clone was seen once. The rearrangement joins TRBV7-8 to TRBJ2-2; 9 nucleotides align to TRBD2. This CDR3 contains 15 residues. Germline trimming cut 5 bases from V and 5 bases from J; bases unmatched to any gene: 6. Per the germline V gene, CDR1 is SGHVS and CDR2 is FQNEAQ. In DNA, the CDR3 is TGTGCCAGCAGCGGACTAGCGCCAAAGACCGGGGAGCTGTTTTTT. It is translated as CASSGLAPKTGELFF.

V is TRBV28 and J is TRBJ1-6; no clear D. Deletions cut 8 bases from V and 9 bases from J, with 14 bases between. CDR1 is MDHEN and CDR2 is SYDVKM in the germline V gene. The CDR3 length is 13 residues. DNA for the CDR3: TGTGCCAGCTTATCCCAAAACTCTTCACCCCTCCACTTT. The encoded protein is CASLSQNSSPLHF.